These T cell receptor beta chains were read from a single sample in a study of persistence of HIV-infected CD4 T cells. The protocol was immunoSEQ multiplex PCR, while the TCRdb copy is restricted to in-frame clones and leaves out a portion. The repertoire holds fewer than 6,500 clones, with around 60% as singletons. For these TCRs, the target antigens are not known. The sequencing here drew on CD4+ T cells sorted from PBMCs after roughly 20-hour stimulation, taken from a patient who received antiretroviral therapy. Receptors originate from an adult man with HIV who was CMV-seropositive. CDR3s include the opening cysteine and the closing phenylalanine or tryptophan. The order of the fields is clone size, V gene, D gene, J gene, CDR3 protein, CDR3 DNA. D genes are given only for firm matches. Only some rows state a clone size, as once, few, many or a class for expanded clones.

size: -; V: TRBV28; D: TRBD1; J: TRBJ2-7; CDR3: CASSWLRGQGLYEQYF; DNA: TGTGCCAGCAGTTGGCTCAGGGGACAGGGCCTATACGAGCAGTACTTC
size: -; V: TRBV14; D: TRBD2; J: TRBJ2-3; CDR3: CASSPLAGAWTDTQYF; DNA: TGTGCCAGCAGCCCCCTAGCGGGGGCCTGGACAGATACGCAGTATTTT
size: -; V: TRBV10-1; D: TRBD2; J: TRBJ2-5; CDR3: CASSDPSRTSRRETQYF; DNA: TGCGCCAGCAGTGATCCATCCAGGACTAGTCGGCGGGAGACCCAGTACTTC
size: -; V: TRBV5-5; D: -; J: TRBJ2-7; CDR3: CASSLGQLGLDEQYF; DNA: TGTGCCAGCAGCTTGGGACAGCTGGGGCTGGACGAGCAGTACTTC
size: -; V: TRBV7-9; D: -; J: TRBJ2-7; CDR3: CASSLEPEQYF; DNA: TGTGCCAGCAGCTTGGAGCCGGAGCAGTACTTC
size: -; V: TRBV6-2/TRBV6-3; D: -; J: TRBJ2-7; CDR3: CASSSLSFYEQYF; DNA: TGTGCCAGCAGTTCGCTCAGCTTCTACGAGCAGTACTTC
size: -; V: TRBV5-1; D: TRBD2; J: TRBJ2-2; CDR3: CASSSNAGGRFTGELFF; DNA: TGCGCCAGCAGCTCGAACGCGGGGGGGCGTTTCACCGGGGAGCTGTTTTTT
size: -; V: TRBV5-8; D: TRBD2; J: TRBJ2-5; CDR3: CASSPRLAGLETQYF; DNA: TGTGCCAGCAGCCCGCGACTAGCGGGGTTAGAGACCCAGTACTTC
size: few; V: TRBV28; D: -; J: TRBJ1-2; CDR3: CASRPQHNYGYTF; DNA: TGTGCCAGCAGACCCCAGCATAACTATGGCTACACCTTC
size: -; V: TRBV3-1/TRBV3-2; D: TRBD2; J: TRBJ2-3; CDR3: CASSPRVGGIRDTQYF; DNA: TGTGCCAGCAGCCCGAGGGTGGGGGGGATCCGAGATACGCAGTATTTT
size: hyperexpanded; V: TRBV6-5; D: TRBD2; J: TRBJ2-7; CDR3: CASSYRRGGHYEQYF; DNA: TGTGCCAGCAGTTACCGGCGGGGGGGCCACTACGAGCAGTACTTC
size: once; V: TRBV5-8; D: -; J: TRBJ2-5; CDR3: CASIRTGSSQYF; DNA: TGTGCCAGCATCCGGACTGGCAGCAGTCAGTACTTC
size: -; V: TRBV10-3; D: -; J: TRBJ1-4; CDR3: CAISEGQRNEKLFF; DNA: TGTGCCATCAGTGAGGGACAGAGGAATGAAAAACTGTTTTTT
size: few; V: TRBV5-5; D: -; J: TRBJ1-5; CDR3: CASSRDGANQPQHF; DNA: TGTGCCAGCAGCCGAGATGGGGCGAATCAGCCCCAGCATTTT
size: -; V: TRBV11-3; D: TRBD2; J: TRBJ2-1; CDR3: CASSPREASGVGEQFF; DNA: TGTGCCAGCAGCCCCCGAGAGGCTAGCGGGGTGGGTGAGCAGTTCTTC
size: -; V: TRBV29-1; D: -; J: TRBJ1-2; CDR3: CSTNGFRGDPGYTF; DNA: TGCAGCACAAACGGTTTCCGGGGAGACCCTGGCTACACCTTC
size: few; V: TRBV29-1; D: -; J: TRBJ2-5; CDR3: CSVEGSRGRAETQYF; DNA: TGCAGCGTTGAAGGGTCGCGGGGGCGGGCGGAGACCCAGTACTTC
size: few; V: TRBV18; D: -; J: TRBJ1-2; CDR3: CASSPPGALNYGYTF; DNA: TGTGCCAGCTCACCTCCGGGAGCCCTTAACTATGGCTACACCTTC
size: once; V: TRBV6-6; D: -; J: TRBJ1-5; CDR3: CASSPPPDRPHSNQPQHF; DNA: TGTGCCAGCAGTCCCCCCCCCGACAGACCTCATAGCAATCAGCCCCAGCATTTT
size: -; V: TRBV10-2; D: -; J: TRBJ2-7; CDR3: CASSDGGLYEQYF; DNA: TGCGCCAGCAGTGATGGGGGCCTCTACGAGCAGTACTTC
size: few; V: TRBV6-2/TRBV6-3; D: -; J: TRBJ1-5; CDR3: CASSYFGNSNQPQHF; DNA: TGTGCCAGCAGTTACTTCGGGAATAGCAATCAGCCCCAGCATTTT
size: -; V: TRBV28; D: TRBD1; J: TRBJ2-2; CDR3: CASSLMRGQRGGELFF; DNA: TGTGCCAGCAGTTTAATGAGGGGACAGCGTGGGGGGGAGCTGTTTTTT
size: few; V: TRBV7-8; D: TRBD2; J: TRBJ2-3; CDR3: CASSFYGGAYDTQYF; DNA: TGTGCCAGCAGCTTTTACGGGGGGGCCTACGATACGCAGTATTTT
size: -; V: TRBV7-2; D: -; J: TRBJ1-3; CDR3: CASSFDARVSAGNTIYF; DNA: TGTGCCAGCAGCTTCGACGCAAGGGTTTCCGCTGGAAACACCATATATTTT
size: -; V: TRBV18; D: -; J: TRBJ2-2; CDR3: CASSRPAGNTGELFF; DNA: TGTGCCAGCTCCCGCCCTGCGGGCAACACCGGGGAGCTGTTTTTT
size: -; V: TRBV19; D: -; J: TRBJ2-4; CDR3: CASSIVTGNIQYF; DNA: TGTGCCAGTAGTATAGTTACGGGTAACATTCAGTACTTC
size: once; V: TRBV4-2; D: -; J: TRBJ1-5; CDR3: CASSQENRPYSNQPQHF; DNA: TGTGCCAGCAGCCAAGAGAACCGCCCATATAGCAATCAGCCCCAGCATTTT
size: -; V: TRBV7-8; D: TRBD1; J: TRBJ1-2; CDR3: CASSLGRTGGFGYTF; DNA: TGTGCCAGCAGCTTAGGGAGGACAGGGGGGTTTGGCTACACCTTC
size: -; V: TRBV30; D: -; J: TRBJ2-2; CDR3: CAWSPAGLNTGELFF; DNA: TGTGCCTGGAGCCCCGCGGGGCTCAACACCGGGGAGCTGTTTTTT
size: medium-sized; V: TRBV5-8; D: -; J: TRBJ1-5; CDR3: CASSSLGPQHF; DNA: TGTGCCAGCAGCTCGTTAGGGCCCCAGCATTTT
size: few; V: TRBV27; D: -; J: TRBJ2-5; CDR3: CASSLGREETQYF; DNA: TGTGCCAGCAGTTTGGGGCGAGAAGAGACCCAGTACTTC
size: -; V: TRBV7-9; D: -; J: TRBJ2-7; CDR3: CASSQLGAPYEQYF; DNA: TGTGCCAGCAGCCAACTAGGGGCTCCCTACGAGCAGTACTTC
size: -; V: TRBV5-1; D: -; J: TRBJ2-1; CDR3: CASSLEAANNEQFF; DNA: TGCGCCAGCAGCTTGGAAGCAGCTAACAATGAGCAGTTCTTC
size: once; V: TRBV4-3; D: -; J: TRBJ1-1; CDR3: CASRQRGYTEAFF; DNA: TGCGCCAGCAGACAACGGGGTTATACTGAAGCTTTCTTT
size: -; V: TRBV7-2; D: -; J: TRBJ2-5; CDR3: CASSRRQQETQYF; DNA: TGTGCCAGCAGCCGGCGGCAGCAAGAGACCCAGTACTTC
size: -; V: TRBV5-8; D: -; J: TRBJ1-1; CDR3: CASSLSKTRAFF; DNA: TGTGCCAGCAGCTTAAGCAAAACGAGGGCTTTCTTT
size: -; V: TRBV30; D: TRBD1; J: TRBJ1-5; CDR3: CAWSPRDRGEWNQPQHF; DNA: TGTGCCTGGAGTCCCCGGGACAGGGGGGAATGGAATCAGCCCCAGCATTTT
size: -; V: TRBV5-8; D: -; J: TRBJ1-2; CDR3: CASSLEGYRVPGYTF; DNA: TGTGCCAGCAGCTTGGAAGGGTACAGGGTCCCTGGCTACACCTTC
size: few; V: TRBV6-2/TRBV6-3; D: TRBD1; J: TRBJ2-2; CDR3: CASSSPGTGIGELFF; DNA: TGTGCCAGCAGTTCCCCCGGGACAGGAATCGGGGAGCTGTTTTTT
size: -; V: TRBV7-8; D: TRBD1; J: TRBJ1-1; CDR3: CASSFFTGVNTEAFF; DNA: TGTGCCAGCAGCTTTTTCACAGGGGTAAACACTGAAGCTTTCTTT
size: -; V: TRBV18; D: TRBD1; J: TRBJ2-4; CDR3: CASSPQRGQGNIQYF; DNA: TGTGCCAGCTCACCACAGAGGGGGCAAGGAAACATTCAGTACTTC
size: few; V: TRBV3-1/TRBV3-2; D: TRBD2; J: TRBJ2-1; CDR3: CASSQVAGVYNEQFF; DNA: TGTGCCAGCAGCCAAGTAGCGGGGGTATACAATGAGCAGTTCTTC
size: -; V: TRBV28; D: -; J: TRBJ1-2; CDR3: CASSFSHGYTF; DNA: TGTGCCAGCAGTTTCTCGCACGGCTACACCTTC
size: few; V: TRBV7-9; D: -; J: TRBJ1-1; CDR3: CASSPPTGMNTEAFF; DNA: TGTGCCAGCAGCCCACCGACAGGAATGAACACTGAAGCTTTCTTT
size: -; V: TRBV6-5; D: TRBD1; J: TRBJ1-2; CDR3: CASSRQGQNYGYTF; DNA: TGTGCCAGCAGTAGACAGGGACAGAACTATGGCTACACCTTC
size: -; V: TRBV28; D: -; J: TRBJ2-2; CDR3: CASSLMRGQRGGELFF; DNA: TGTGCCAGCAGTTTAATGAGGGGACAGCGGGGGGGGGAGCTGTTTTTT
size: few; V: TRBV7-6; D: -; J: TRBJ1-6; CDR3: CASSYDLNSPLHF; DNA: TGTGCCAGCAGCTATGACCTGAATTCACCCCTCCACTTT
size: -; V: TRBV19; D: -; J: TRBJ1-5; CDR3: CASSRTGTADNQPQHF; DNA: TGTGCCAGTAGTAGAACCGGGACCGCTGACAATCAGCCCCAGCATTTT
size: -; V: TRBV3-1/TRBV3-2; D: -; J: TRBJ2-1; CDR3: CASSQPGGPYNEQFF; DNA: TGTGCCAGCAGCCAACCGGGGGGCCCCTACAATGAGCAGTTCTTC
size: -; V: TRBV6-5; D: TRBD1; J: TRBJ2-2; CDR3: CASRVPGQGGRLFF; DNA: TGTGCCAGCAGGGTCCCGGGACAGGGGGGGAGGCTGTTTTTT
size: -; V: TRBV18; D: TRBD1; J: TRBJ2-7; CDR3: CASSVLGQDNYEQYF; DNA: TGTGCCAGCTCAGTCCTGGGACAGGACAACTACGAGCAGTACTTC
size: few; V: TRBV6-2/TRBV6-3; D: TRBD1; J: TRBJ1-1; CDR3: CASSRTGGMNTEAFF; DNA: TGTGCCAGCAGTCGGACAGGGGGGATGAACACTGAAGCTTTCTTT
size: once; V: TRBV5-5; D: TRBD1; J: TRBJ1-3; CDR3: CASSLRQGGVVSGNTIYF; DNA: TGTGCCAGCAGCTTACGACAGGGAGGAGTAGTATCTGGAAACACCATATATTTT
size: medium-sized; V: TRBV2; D: -; J: TRBJ2-2; CDR3: CASSARDKGPGELFF; DNA: TGTGCCAGCAGTGCCCGGGACAAAGGACCCGGGGAGCTGTTTTTT
size: -; V: TRBV19; D: -; J: TRBJ1-1; CDR3: CASSIIQGPREAFF; DNA: TGTGCCAGTAGTATCATCCAGGGGCCTCGAGAGGCTTTCTTT
size: -; V: TRBV23-1; D: TRBD1; J: TRBJ2-7; CDR3: CASSPKKDRVAYEQYF; DNA: TGCGCCAGCAGCCCCAAGAAGGACAGGGTGGCTTACGAGCAGTACTTC
size: -; V: TRBV6-5; D: TRBD1; J: TRBJ1-4; CDR3: CASSYFGDRGEEKLFF; DNA: TGTGCCAGCAGTTACTTCGGGGACAGGGGTGAGGAAAAACTGTTTTTT